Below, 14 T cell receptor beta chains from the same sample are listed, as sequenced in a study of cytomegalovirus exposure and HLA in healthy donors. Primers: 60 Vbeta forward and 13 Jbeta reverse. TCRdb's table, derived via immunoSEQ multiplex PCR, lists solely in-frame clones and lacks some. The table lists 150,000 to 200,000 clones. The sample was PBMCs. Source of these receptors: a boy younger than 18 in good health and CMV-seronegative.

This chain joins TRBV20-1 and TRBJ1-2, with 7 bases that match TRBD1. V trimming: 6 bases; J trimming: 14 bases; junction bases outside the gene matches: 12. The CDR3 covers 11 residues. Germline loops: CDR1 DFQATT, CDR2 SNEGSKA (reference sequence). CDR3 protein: CSADPGSGGTF. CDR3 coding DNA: TGCAGTGCGGACCCGGGGTCAGGGGGAACCTTC.

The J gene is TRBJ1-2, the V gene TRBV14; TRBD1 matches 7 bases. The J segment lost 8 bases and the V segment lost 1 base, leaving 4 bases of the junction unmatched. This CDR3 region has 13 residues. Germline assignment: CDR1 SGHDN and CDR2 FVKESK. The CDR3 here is CASSQVDREGYTF. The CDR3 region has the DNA TGTGCCAGCAGCCAAGTTGACAGGGAAGGCTACACCTTC.

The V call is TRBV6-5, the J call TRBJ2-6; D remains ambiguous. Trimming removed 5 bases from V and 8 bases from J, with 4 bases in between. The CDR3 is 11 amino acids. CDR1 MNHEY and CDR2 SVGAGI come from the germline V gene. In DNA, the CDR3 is TGTGCCAGCAGTAACACCAACGTCCTGACTTTC. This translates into CASSNTNVLTF.

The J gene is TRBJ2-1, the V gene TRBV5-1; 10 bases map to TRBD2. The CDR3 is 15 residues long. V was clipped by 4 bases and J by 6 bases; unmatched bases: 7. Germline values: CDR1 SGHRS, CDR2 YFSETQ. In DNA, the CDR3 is TGCGCCAGCAGCAGCGGGACTAGCGACGGCAATGAGCAGTTCTTC. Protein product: CASSSGTSDGNEQFF.

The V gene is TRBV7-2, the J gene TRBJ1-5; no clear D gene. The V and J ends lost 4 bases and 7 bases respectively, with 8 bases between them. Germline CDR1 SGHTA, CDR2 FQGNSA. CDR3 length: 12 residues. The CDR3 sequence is CASSSPPQPQHF. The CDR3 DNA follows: TGTGCCAGCAGCTCCCCCCCGCAGCCCCAGCATTTT. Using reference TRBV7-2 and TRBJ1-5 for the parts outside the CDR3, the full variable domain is GAGVSQSPSNKVTEKGKDVELRCDPISGHTALYWYRQSLGQGLEFLIYFQGNSAPDKSGLPSDRFSAERTGGSVSTLTIQRTQQEDSAVYLCASSSPPQPQHFGDGTRLSIL.

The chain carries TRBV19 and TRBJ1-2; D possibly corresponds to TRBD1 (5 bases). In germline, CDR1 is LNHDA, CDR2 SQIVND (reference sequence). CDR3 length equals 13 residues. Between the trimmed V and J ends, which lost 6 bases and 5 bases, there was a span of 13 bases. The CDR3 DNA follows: TGTGCCAGTAGCCCCGGGGGTCTATATGGCTACACCTTC. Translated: CASSPGGLYGYTF.

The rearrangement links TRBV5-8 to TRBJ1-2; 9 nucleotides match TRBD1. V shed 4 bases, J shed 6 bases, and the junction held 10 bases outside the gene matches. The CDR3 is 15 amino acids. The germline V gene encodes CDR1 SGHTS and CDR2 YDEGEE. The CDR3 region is CASSNSGTGSDGYTF. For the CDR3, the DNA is TGTGCCAGCAGCAATTCCGGGACAGGGTCGGATGGCTACACCTTC.

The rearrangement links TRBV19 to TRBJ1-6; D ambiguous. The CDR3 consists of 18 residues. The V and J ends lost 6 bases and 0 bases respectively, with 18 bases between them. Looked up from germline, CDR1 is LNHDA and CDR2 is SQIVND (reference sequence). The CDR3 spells CASRPRTGSSSYNSPLHF. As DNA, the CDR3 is TGTGCCAGTAGACCTCGAACGGGGTCGAGCTCCTATAATTCACCCCTCCACTTT.

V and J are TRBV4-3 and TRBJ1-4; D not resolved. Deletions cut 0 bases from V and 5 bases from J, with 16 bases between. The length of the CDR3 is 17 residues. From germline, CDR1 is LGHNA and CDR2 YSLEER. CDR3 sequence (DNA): TGCGCCAGCAGCCAAGATAAAGGAGGCGGACCCAATGAAAAACTGTTTTTT. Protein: CASSQDKGGGPNEKLFF.

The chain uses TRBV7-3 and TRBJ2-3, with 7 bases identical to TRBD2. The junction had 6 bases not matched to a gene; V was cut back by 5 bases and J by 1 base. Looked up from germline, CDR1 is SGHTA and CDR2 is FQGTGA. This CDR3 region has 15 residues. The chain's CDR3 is CASSQMTSRTDTQYF. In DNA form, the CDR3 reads TGTGCCAGCAGCCAGATGACTAGCCGCACAGATACGCAGTATTTT. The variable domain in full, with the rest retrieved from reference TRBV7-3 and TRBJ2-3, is GAGVSQTPSNKVTEKGKYVELRCDPISGHTALYWYRQSLGQGPEFLIYFQGTGAADDSGLPNDRFFAVRPEGSVSTLKIQRTERGDSAVYLCASSQMTSRTDTQYFGPGTRLTVL.

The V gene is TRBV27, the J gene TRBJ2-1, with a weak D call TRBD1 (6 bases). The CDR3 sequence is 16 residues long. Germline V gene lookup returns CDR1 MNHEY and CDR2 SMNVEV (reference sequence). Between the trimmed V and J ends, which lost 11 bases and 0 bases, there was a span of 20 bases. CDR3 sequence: CASQGPGDPSYNEQFF. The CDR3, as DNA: TGTGCCTCCCAGGGGCCAGGGGACCCCTCCTACAATGAGCAGTTCTTC.

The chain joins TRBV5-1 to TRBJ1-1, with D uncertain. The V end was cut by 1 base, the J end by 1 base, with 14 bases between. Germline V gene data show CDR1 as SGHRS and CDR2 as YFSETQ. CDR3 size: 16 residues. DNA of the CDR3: TGCGCCAGCAGCTTGATGGCGGGTAGCGGGAACACTGAAGCTTTCTTT. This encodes CASSLMAGSGNTEAFF.

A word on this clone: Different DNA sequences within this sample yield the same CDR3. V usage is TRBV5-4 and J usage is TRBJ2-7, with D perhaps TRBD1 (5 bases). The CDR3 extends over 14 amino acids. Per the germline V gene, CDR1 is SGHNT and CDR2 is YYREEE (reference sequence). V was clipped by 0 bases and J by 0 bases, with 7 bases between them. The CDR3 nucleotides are TGTGCCAGCAGCTTGGGGCAGGGCTCCTACGAGCAGTACTTC. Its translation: CASSLGQGSYEQYF.

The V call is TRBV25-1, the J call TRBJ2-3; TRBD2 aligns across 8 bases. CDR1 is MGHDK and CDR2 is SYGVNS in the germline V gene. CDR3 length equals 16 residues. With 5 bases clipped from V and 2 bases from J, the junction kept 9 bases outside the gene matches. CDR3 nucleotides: TGTGCCAGCAGTCTAGGACGGGGGGGCCCCACAGATACGCAGTATTTT. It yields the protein CASSLGRGGPTDTQYF.